This T cell receptor (beta chain) stems from a study of shared clonotypes between healthy human individuals. The CDR3 is made up of 16 amino acids. V lost 0 bases to trimming and J lost 9 bases; unmatched junction nucleotides: 7. Germline CDR1 is SGDLS and CDR2 is YYNGEE. Across several immunoSEQ plates, the genomic DNA of each subset was split evenly. The protocol was immunoSEQ multiplex PCR, while the TCRdb copy is restricted to in-frame clones and leaves out a portion. The sample holds nearly 2 million clones, about 95% seen once. Naive CD8 cells were CD45RO-negative, positively selected for CCR7, excluding terminally differentiated effector memory CD45RA+ cells. Worth noting for this clone: Its antigen is as yet unknown.

Study observations and caveats: Clonotypes not shared had lower generation probabilities than those common to all four donors.

The chain links TRBV9 to TRBJ1-6; 9 positions match TRBD1. The TCR originated in a man aged 18-30 years in good health. Sample: naive CD8+ T cells sorted from blood. Here the CDR3 reads CASSVDGQGIPSPLHF. The CDR3 DNA reads TGTGCCAGCAGCGTAGACGGACAGGGGATCCCTTCACCCCTCCACTTT.